This TCR beta chain stems from a study of CDR3 diversity in severe acne. From the PCR reads, TCRdb called clonotypes with MiXCR, one entry per CDR3 protein. The sample carries about 84,000 distinct CDR3 sequences, 45% to 65% recorded once. CDR3 length: 15 residues. In germline, CDR1 is MNHEY, CDR2 SVGAGI. Deletions cut 6 bases from V and 0 bases from J, with 14 bases between. This clonotype has a count of ten or more. This receptor was taken from a male donor in good health, without acne. The chain employs TRBV6-5 and TRBJ1-2, with D unclear. The sequenced material came from blood. The CDR3 loop is CASREGTGANYGYTF. CDR3 DNA sequence: TGTGCCAGCAGGGAGGGCACGGGAGCTAACTATGGCTACACCTTC.